The present TCR beta chain was sequenced within a study of shared clonotypes between healthy human individuals. Each PCR replicate from the sorted subsets contained 150 to 250 ng DNA, which is 25,000 to 30,000 T cell genomes. Some clones are missing from TCRdb's copy, which holds only in-frame ones; the method was immunoSEQ multiplex PCR. Of roughly 890,000 clones listed, around 93% are singletons. Findings of the study overall: On the whole, naive subsets had larger estimated richness than memory subsets had. Among donors, sharing of clonotypes was expected to be affected by sequencing depth.

Concerning this clone: Its cognate antigen is unknown.

CD8 cells regarded as naive lacked CD45RO, were positively chosen for CCR7, and omitted terminally differentiated effector memory CD45RA+ cells. Germline V gene sequence: CDR1 DFQATT, CDR2 SNEGSKA (reference sequence). The germline V and J ends were trimmed by 6 bases and 4 bases, with 10 bases remaining between them. CDR3 length: 11 amino acids. Sequencing used naive CD8+ T cells sorted from blood. The chain carries TRBV20-1 and TRBJ2-7; no definite D call. This receptor was obtained from a man aged 30 to 39 in good health. The CDR3 here is CSAPQVYEQYF. The CDR3, as DNA: TGCAGTGCGCCGCAGGTTTACGAGCAGTACTTC.